The 14 T cell receptor beta chains below come from one sample, sequenced in a study of T cell responses to AZD1222 COVID-19 vaccine. The repertoire was sequenced with immunoSEQ multiplex PCR; TCRdb's copy has only in-frame clones and lacks some. Among about 180,000 clones listed, around 88% were seen once. The specimen comprised peripheral blood, sampled 28 days after the second AZD1222 dose. Every receptor here comes from an adult who received the AZD1222 COVID-19 vaccine.

V is TRBV6-4 and J is TRBJ2-3; D tentatively fits TRBD1 or TRBD2 (6 bases each). There are 14 residues in the CDR3. V lost 0 bases to trimming and J lost 5 bases, with 9 bases between them. Germline-derived CDR1 and CDR2 are MRHNA and SNTAGT. CDR3 bases: TGTGCCAGCAGTGACTCCGGGGGCATAGATACGCAGTATTTT. Its protein is CASSDSGGIDTQYF.

Here the CDR3 DNA reads TGTGCCACCAGTGACCACAAGGAGGGGACTCCCAGAGATACGCAGTATTTT. Its protein is CATSDHKEGTPRDTQYF. The chain recombines TRBV24-1 with TRBJ2-3; weak D call: TRBD2 (6 bases). CDR1 KGHDR and CDR2 SFDVKD come from the germline V gene. The V end lost 4 bases, the J end lost 5 bases, and 21 bases lay between the germline ends. The CDR3 consists of 17 residues.

This chain uses TRBV9 with TRBJ1-2; TRBD1 agrees at 10 bases. The CDR3 runs to 17 residues. Per the germline V gene, CDR1 is SGDLS and CDR2 is YYNGEE. After removal of 2 bases from V and 5 bases from J, the junction contained 12 bases not matched to a gene. In nucleotides, the CDR3 is TGTGCCAGCAGCGTTGGGACAGGGGCCCTTGGGAGTTATGGCTACACCTTC. It codes for CASSVGTGALGSYGYTF.

The chain combines TRBV12-5 with TRBJ1-5, with TRBD1 identical over 7 bases. Germline trimming cut 4 bases from V and 7 bases from J; bases unmatched to any gene: 7. This CDR3 spans 14 amino acids. The germline V gene encodes CDR1 LGHNT and CDR2 FRNRAP. The CDR3 protein is CASGSNRGSQPQHF. The CDR3, as DNA: TGTGCTAGTGGTTCAAACAGGGGTTCCCAGCCCCAGCATTTT. Filled out from reference TRBV12-5 and TRBJ1-5, the complete variable domain reads DARVTQTPRHKVTEMGQEVTMRCQPILGHNTVFWYRQTMMQGLELLAYFRNRAPLDDSGMPKDRFSAEMPDATLATLKIQPSEPRDSAVYFCASGSNRGSQPQHFGDGTRLSIL.

This chain uses TRBV21-1 with TRBJ2-2; TRBD2 is the table's D call and was not checked against the DNA. TRBV21-1 is given as a pseudogene. CDR3 length: 13 amino acids. CDR3 residues: CASSSANTGELFF. The CDR3 coding sequence is TGTGCCAGCAGCTCGGCGAACACCGGGGAGCTGTTTTTT.

This CDR3 reads CAIDDSQYNSPLHF. The CDR3 coding sequence is TGTGCCATCGACGACAGTCAGTATAATTCACCCCTCCACTTT. The chain links TRBV10-3 to TRBJ1-6; D possibly corresponds to TRBD1 (5 bases). This CDR3 spans 14 amino acids. V was cut by 8 bases and J by 4 bases, with 12 bases left in between. The germline V gene has CDR1 ENHRY and CDR2 SYGVKD.

The chain is built from TRBV5-1 and TRBJ2-2; tentative D call: TRBD2 (5 bases). V lost 4 bases and J lost 4, with 14 bases in between. Germline V gene sequence: CDR1 SGHRS, CDR2 YFSETQ. This CDR3 spans 15 amino acids. Here the CDR3 reads CASSKMEAGTGELFF. CDR3 coding DNA: TGCGCCAGCAGCAAAATGGAGGCGGGCACCGGGGAGCTGTTTTTT.

This chain joins TRBV6-2 or TRBV6-3 and TRBJ2-7, with D unresolved. The CDR3 length is 21 residues. V lost 0 bases and J 0 bases, leaving 27 bases between the germline ends. Germline CDR1 reads MNHEY; CDR2 reads SVGEGT. The CDR3: CASSYSSVSGMGRQSSYEQYF. As DNA, the CDR3 is TGTGCCAGCAGTTACTCCTCCGTTAGTGGCATGGGCAGGCAGAGCTCCTACGAGCAGTACTTC.

V gene TRBV11-3 combines with J gene TRBJ2-5, with 15 bases aligning to TRBD2. The length of the CDR3 is 14 residues. CDR1 is SGHNT, CDR2 YENEEA, per germline. Trimming cost V 6 bases and J 7 bases; bases outside gene matches: 3. The CDR3, as DNA: TGTGCCAGCAGTCAGGGACTAGCGGGAGGGACCCAGTACTTC. Its translation is CASSQGLAGGTQYF.

This rearrangement joins TRBV2 to TRBJ2-1, with a tentative D call TRBD1 (6 bases). The CDR3 is 17 amino acids. Germline CDR1 is SNHLY and CDR2 is FYNNEI. The germline V and J ends were trimmed by 6 bases and 2 bases, with 20 bases remaining between them. CDR3: CASRPGRGGLAYNEQFF. DNA for the CDR3: TGTGCCAGCAGACCCGGCAGGGGCGGGTTGGCCTACAATGAGCAGTTCTTC.

V gene TRBV19 combines with J gene TRBJ1-4; D gene unclear. Germline V gives CDR1 LNHDA, CDR2 SQIVND (reference sequence). V was shortened by 5 bases and J by 8 bases, with 21 bases between the two germline ends. The CDR3 loop spans 16 amino acids. The chain's CDR3 is CASSASRLRAEEKLFF. The CDR3 DNA follows: TGTGCCAGTAGTGCCTCTCGTTTAAGGGCTGAGGAAAAACTGTTTTTT.

This chain links TRBV6-1 with TRBJ1-2; 7 bases agree with TRBD1. The CDR3 spans 15 residues. J lost 4 bases, V lost 5 bases, and 10 bases had no gene match. Per the germline V gene, CDR1 is MNHNS and CDR2 is SASEGT. The CDR3 region has the DNA TGTGCCAGCAGTCGCCGAGGGGGCTTGGGCTATGGCTACACCTTC. Translation gives CASSRRGGLGYGYTF.

The chain uses TRBV19 and TRBJ1-1; no reliable D call. The CDR3 extends over 17 amino acids. The V end lost 2 bases, the J end lost 4 bases, and 20 bases lay between the germline ends. Germline V lookup: CDR1 LNHDA, CDR2 SQIVND (reference sequence). In DNA, the CDR3 is TGTGCCAGTAGTATAAGGCTTTCCGGGCGCTATTCCACTGAAGCTTTCTTT. Protein product: CASSIRLSGRYSTEAFF.

The CDR3 loop reads CASSLAVTGPYEQYF. In DNA, the CDR3 is TGTGCCAGCAGCTTGGCCGTGACAGGGCCCTACGAGCAGTACTTC. The V and J genes are TRBV5-4 and TRBJ2-7; 7 bases map to TRBD1. Germline-derived CDR1 and CDR2 are SGHNT and YYREEE (reference sequence). The CDR3 is made up of 15 amino acids. Germline trimming cut 0 bases from V and 2 bases from J; bases unmatched to any gene: 5.